This TCR beta chain was sequenced during a study of CD8+CD57+ T cells in acquired aplastic anemia. This clonotype was recorded a few times. Germline-derived CDR1 and CDR2 are LNHNV and YYDKDF (reference sequence). J was trimmed by 6 bases and V by 3 bases; bases with no gene match: 9. The CDR3 has 15 amino acids. Profiles of TCR beta VDJ and CDR3 were generated from a genomic DNA template. TCRdb passed the reads through MiXCR, listing each CDR3 protein once. The table records about 120,000 distinct CDR3 sequences, 50% to 60% of them present only once. Patients chosen for sequencing had CD8+CD57+ cells that had expanded, as shown by flow cytometry. Each patient carried a diagnosis of severe acquired aplastic anemia. Patient blood was sampled before any therapy had been received.

The material sequenced was sorted CD4+, CD8+, or CD8+CD57+ T cells (not recorded which) from PBMCs. This sequence joins TRBV15 and TRBJ2-7, with TRBD2 matching over 9 bases. The origin of this receptor is a human donor with aplastic anemia. The chain's CDR3 is CATSSDPGLASEQYF. In DNA form, the CDR3 reads TGTGCCACCAGCAGCGATCCGGGACTAGCCTCCGAGCAGTACTTC.